A single sample gave rise to the 5 T cell receptor beta chains below, sequenced in a study of blood T cell repertoires in COVID-19. Only in-frame clones appear in the TCRdb table, and some are missing; sequencing was by immunoSEQ multiplex PCR. The sample shows about 270,000 clones, 65% to 90% of them seen only once. Sequencing was done on a sample of peripheral blood. These TCRs come from a woman between 65 and 79 years old with COVID-19, enrolled during active disease.

The gene calls are TRBV2 and TRBJ2-4; TRBD2 matches at 11 bases. CDR3 size: 14 residues. V trimming: 3 bases; J trimming: 10 bases; junction bases outside the gene matches: 5. CDR1 is SNHLY, CDR2 FYNNEI, per germline. The CDR3 nucleotides read TGTGCCAGCAGTGAGGGACTAGCGGATATTATTCAGTACTTC. Protein product: CASSEGLADIIQYF. The full variable domain, its missing parts supplied by reference TRBV2 and TRBJ2-4, is EPEVTQTPSHQVTQMGQEVILRCVPISNHLYFYWYRQILGQKVEFLVSFYNNEISEKSEIFDDQFSVERPDGSNFTLKIRSTKLEDSAMYFCASSEGLADIIQYFGAGTRLSVL.

The genes are TRBV7-2 and TRBJ1-3; D may be TRBD1 (5 bases). V lost 5 bases, J lost 2 bases, and 19 bases lay in between. The germline gives CDR1 SGHTA, CDR2 FQGNSA. The CDR3 sequence is 17 residues long. CDR3 DNA sequence: TGTGCCAGCAGCCCGGGAGGGACTCCTACGGCTGGAAACACCATATATTTT. The encoded protein is CASSPGGTPTAGNTIYF.

This chain joins TRBV7-9 and TRBJ2-7; D unclear. Per the germline V gene, CDR1 is SEHNR and CDR2 is FQNEAQ (reference sequence). CDR3 length: 11 amino acids. V gave up 5 bases and J gave up 6 bases, with 8 bases separating them. CDR3 sequence (DNA): TGTGCCAGCAGCCCTTTGGCCGAGCAGTACTTC. Translated, it gives CASSPLAEQYF.

The chain couples TRBV19 to TRBJ1-2; no firm D call. Germline loops: CDR1 LNHDA, CDR2 SQIVND (reference sequence). This CDR3 spans 13 amino acids. Trimming took 6 bases from V and 4 from J, leaving 12 bases between them. The CDR3 DNA reads as TGTGCCAGTAGCCCTTCGAGTCCCTATGGCTACACCTTC. Translated: CASSPSSPYGYTF.

This sequence joins TRBV5-1 and TRBJ2-5; 8 bases agree with TRBD2. This CDR3 has 16 residues. Per germline, CDR1 SGHRS and CDR2 YFSETQ. Trimming removed 3 bases from V and 5 bases from J; junction bases left unmatched: 12. The DNA for the CDR3 is TGCGCCAGCAGCTCCGGACCAGCGGGGGCGGTGGAGACCCAGTACTTC. It yields the protein CASSSGPAGAVETQYF. Full variable domain (rest looked up from reference TRBV5-1 and TRBJ2-5): KAGVTQTPRYLIKTRGQQVTLSCSPISGHRSVSWYQQTPGQGLQFLFEYFSETQRNKGNFPGRFSGRQFSNSRSEMNVSTLELGDSALYLCASSSGPAGAVETQYFGPGTRLLVL.